The next 16 T cell receptor beta chains were all read from a single sample in a study of T cell responses to AZD1222 COVID-19 vaccine. Clones were read by immunoSEQ multiplex PCR, and TCRdb kept only the in-frame ones, dropping some. The table records roughly 93,000 clones, roughly nine tenths of them present only once. Sequencing was performed on peripheral blood, taken on day 0 of MenACWY control vaccination. Receptors were obtained from an adult in good health.

The chain uses TRBV28 and TRBJ2-3, with TRBD1 identical over 7 bases. This CDR3 contains 16 residues. Looked up from germline, CDR1 is MDHEN and CDR2 is SYDVKM. The trim removed 3 bases at V and 2 bases at J, leaving 8 bases unmatched. The CDR3 sequence is CASSFPRDSYTDTQYF. CDR3 sequence (DNA): TGTGCCAGCAGTTTCCCCCGGGACAGCTACACAGATACGCAGTATTTT.

This sequence joins TRBV28 and TRBJ1-2; a weak D match, TRBD1 (5 bases). Trimming took off 6 bases at V and 9 bases at J, with 17 bases between the two ends. The CDR3 consists of 13 residues. Germline values: CDR1 MDHEN, CDR2 SYDVKM. The CDR3 reads CASRPGPIASYTF. CDR3 nucleotide sequence: TGTGCCAGCAGGCCGGGACCTATAGCAAGCTACACCTTC.

The rearrangement joins TRBV5-1 to TRBJ1-5, with a tentative D call TRBD1 (5 bases). V shed 3 bases and J shed 5 bases, with 24 bases lying between them. The CDR3 has 18 amino acids. Looked up from germline, CDR1 is SGHRS and CDR2 is YFSETQ. For the CDR3, the DNA is TGCGCCAGCAGCTCCGCCGTGGGACTCAAGGGGACCTATCAGCCCCAGCATTTT. This gives the protein CASSSAVGLKGTYQPQHF. Variable domain in full (rest from reference TRBV5-1 and TRBJ1-5): KAGVTQTPRYLIKTRGQQVTLSCSPISGHRSVSWYQQTPGQGLQFLFEYFSETQRNKGNFPGRFSGRQFSNSRSEMNVSTLELGDSALYLCASSSAVGLKGTYQPQHFGDGTRLSIL.

The V call is TRBV10-1, the J call TRBJ2-7; D gene ambiguous. V dropped 2 bases and J dropped 2 bases, with 16 bases sitting between them. Germline assignment: CDR1 WNHNN and CDR2 SYGVQD (reference sequence). The CDR3 length is 16 residues. CDR3 sequence: CASSETEVPSAYEQYF. The DNA for the CDR3 is TGCGCCAGCAGTGAGACAGAGGTCCCTTCAGCCTACGAGCAGTACTTC.

V is TRBV3-1 (or the pseudogene TRBV3-2) and J is TRBJ1-2; a weak D match, TRBD1 (6 bases). V was cut by 0 bases and J by 2 bases, with 13 bases left in between. The CDR3 contains 16 residues. Germline CDR1 reads LGHDT; CDR2 reads YNNKEL (reference sequence). The CDR3 nucleotides read TGTGCCAGCAGCCAAGACCCCGGGACAAGGAACTATGGCTACACCTTC. Amino acids: CASSQDPGTRNYGYTF.

The chain links TRBV7-2 to TRBJ2-1, with D perhaps matching TRBD1 (5 bases). Trimming pared 8 bases from V and 0 bases from J, leaving 11 bases between. The CDR3 spans 14 residues. From germline, CDR1 is SGHTA and CDR2 FQGNSA. The CDR3 here is CASGRVSSYNEQFF. CDR3 coding DNA: TGTGCCAGCGGCAGGGTTAGCTCCTACAATGAGCAGTTCTTC.

This rearrangement joins TRBV28 to TRBJ1-1; 11 bases line up with TRBD1. CDR1 is MDHEN and CDR2 is SYDVKM in the germline V gene. The trim removed 6 bases at V and 1 base at J, leaving 16 bases unmatched. There are 19 residues in the CDR3. DNA for the CDR3: TGTGCCAGCAGGGCATCCATAATCCGGGACAGGGGGGGGAACACTGAAGCTTTCTTT. Its protein is CASRASIIRDRGGNTEAFF.

This clone was seen a few times. The chain combines TRBV5-8 with TRBJ1-5; TRBD1 aligns across 9 bases. Germline V gene lookup returns CDR1 SGHTS and CDR2 YDEGEE. Germline trimming cut 4 bases from V and 6 bases from J; bases unmatched to any gene: 11. This CDR3 has 16 amino acids. CDR3: CASSRDRDRVVQPQHF. Written as DNA, the CDR3 is TGTGCCAGCAGCAGGGACCGGGACAGGGTTGTTCAGCCCCAGCATTTT.

The chain couples TRBV5-1 to TRBJ1-5; D ambiguous. Trimming stripped 0 bases from V and 7 bases from J, with 8 bases between. Germline lookup yields CDR1 SGHRS and CDR2 YFSETQ. CDR3 length: 13 residues. The CDR3 is CASSLGGPQPQHF. CDR3 sequence (DNA): TGCGCCAGCAGCTTGGGAGGGCCCCAGCCCCAGCATTTT. The whole variable domain, remainder taken from reference TRBV5-1 and TRBJ1-5, is KAGVTQTPRYLIKTRGQQVTLSCSPISGHRSVSWYQQTPGQGLQFLFEYFSETQRNKGNFPGRFSGRQFSNSRSEMNVSTLELGDSALYLCASSLGGPQPQHFGDGTRLSIL.

The chain couples TRBV5-6 to TRBJ1-3; 7 nucleotides agree with TRBD1. The junction had 7 bases not matched to a gene; V was cut back by 3 bases and J by 4 bases. Germline V CDR1 and CDR2: SGHDT, YYEEEE. This CDR3 has 15 amino acids. The CDR3 loop reads CASSSDRRGGNTIYF. DNA for the CDR3: TGTGCCAGCAGCTCGGACAGGCGGGGAGGAAACACCATATATTTT.

The chain combines TRBV11-3 with TRBJ2-2; unclear D gene. The V gene's germline CDR1 is SGHNT and CDR2 YENEEA. V was pared by 8 bases and J by 4 bases, with 11 bases between. The CDR3 sequence is 13 residues long. The CDR3, as DNA: TGTGCCAGCTTAAGGTCACTCACCGGGGAGCTGTTTTTT. Translation: CASLRSLTGELFF.

The chain uses TRBV3-1 (or the pseudogene TRBV3-2) and TRBJ1-1, with D tentatively TRBD1 (5 bases). This CDR3 is 15 amino acids long. Germline V gives CDR1 LGHDT, CDR2 YNNKEL (reference sequence). The V end was cut by 1 base, the J end by 0 bases, with 9 bases between. The CDR3 here is CASSQGEGLNTEAFF. The CDR3 DNA is TGTGCCAGCAGCCAAGGGGAGGGGTTGAACACTGAAGCTTTCTTT.

The chain couples TRBV24-1 to TRBJ2-2; the D gene is possibly TRBD1 (6 bases). This CDR3 is built from 14 residues. The ends were cut back, 5 bases at V and 6 bases at J, with 12 bases in the middle. Looked up from germline, CDR1 is KGHDR and CDR2 is SFDVKD. CDR3 coding DNA: TGTGCCACCAGTGCTACAGGGCAAGCCGGGGAGCTGTTTTTT. Its protein product is CATSATGQAGELFF.

The rearrangement uses TRBV29-1 and TRBJ1-1; D not resolved. Trimming stripped 6 bases from V and 0 bases from J, with 14 bases between. The CDR3 has 14 amino acids. Germline CDR1 is SQVTM and CDR2 is ANQGSEA. CDR3 loop: CSVPPTVMNTEAFF. The CDR3 DNA sequence: TGCAGCGTCCCTCCCACAGTGATGAACACTGAAGCTTTCTTT.

The rearrangement joins TRBV30 to TRBJ1-4; D remains unclear. Deletions cut 1 base from V and 7 bases from J, with 13 bases between. Per the germline V gene, CDR1 is GTSNPN and CDR2 is SVGIG (reference sequence). The CDR3 is 14 residues long. This CDR3 is CAWSGVGPGEKLFF. For the CDR3, the DNA is TGTGCCTGGAGTGGGGTAGGGCCCGGTGAAAAACTGTTTTTT. The full variable domain, completed using reference TRBV30 and TRBJ1-4, is SQTIHQWPATLVQPVGSPLSLECTVEGTSNPNLYWYRQAAGRGLQLLFYSVGIGQISSEVPQNLSASRPQDRQFILSSKKLLLSDSGFYLCAWSGVGPGEKLFFGSGTQLSVL.

With respect to this clone: The conserved phenylalanine or tryptophan is not found at the CDR3 terminus, so this likely reflects a read error. The V and J genes are TRBV5-1 and TRBJ1-2; a possible D gene is TRBD1 (6 bases). The CDR3 runs to 15 residues. Germline V gene lookup returns CDR1 SGHRS and CDR2 YFSETQ. V was clipped by 5 bases and J by 2 bases, with 16 bases between them. The CDR3 loop is CASSPDGQLNYGYTL. The CDR3 DNA sequence: TGCGCCAGCAGTCCGGATGGACAGCTGAACTATGGCTACACCCTC.